This TCR beta chain was sequenced during a study of cytotoxic CD8 clonotypes in ibrutinib-treated CLL. As for the study in general: Responses comprised some 24 partial and 2 complete; at median roughly 64 months, around 15 remained remitted and some twelve progressed. On average, each sample had hundreds of thousands of productive templates and tens of thousands of productive rearrangements.

Study observations and caveats: Clonality increased at ibrutinib response and stayed stable in sustained remission. At progression, however, it fell back toward baseline. Public clonotypes, rarely seen, contracted or held steady on treatment.

Details on this clone: Its antigen is as yet unknown.

The CDR3 runs to 12 residues. Per the germline V gene, CDR1 is GTSNPN and CDR2 is SVGIG (reference sequence). V lost 0 bases and J 2 bases, leaving 4 bases between the germline ends. Measured with immunoSEQ multiplex PCR; TCRdb has only the in-frame clones, and not every one. Among about 86,000 clones listed, 70% to 90% were seen once. The chain is built from TRBV30 and TRBJ1-2, with unresolved D. Sequencing used PBMCs, obtained before ibrutinib treatment. This receptor was obtained from a human donor with chronic lymphocytic leukemia. CDR3 loop: CAWSVTNYGYTF. The CDR3 coding sequence is TGTGCCTGGAGTGTTACAAACTATGGCTACACCTTC.